This is a list of T cell receptor beta chains from one sample in a study of cytomegalovirus exposure and HLA in healthy donors. The data were produced by immunoSEQ multiplex PCR, yet TCRdb's version contains in-frame clones alone and is incomplete. The sample lists some 210,000 clones; about 72% were seen once. Input material: PBMCs. All receptors derive from a male donor in good health and CMV-seronegative. The CDR3 runs from the conserved cysteine through the conserved F or W. Fields, in order: clone size, V gene, J gene, D gene, CDR3 protein, CDR3 DNA. D genes are given only for firm matches. Size is omitted from some rows. Given values are once, few, many or a class for expanded clones.

NA	TRBV27	TRBJ2-7	TRBD2	CASATSGSFYEQYF	TGTGCCAGCGCTACTAGCGGGAGTTTCTACGAGCAGTACTTC
NA	TRBV29-1	TRBJ1-2	NA	CSGGTLEGYTF	TGCAGCGGGGGGACTCTCGAGGGCTACACCTTC
NA	TRBV14	TRBJ2-1	TRBD2	CASSRDLGLAGGYEQFF	TGTGCCAGCAGCCGAGACTTGGGACTAGCGGGAGGTTATGAGCAGTTCTTC
few	TRBV30	TRBJ1-3	NA	CAWSSYRESSGNTIYF	TGTGCCTGGAGTTCATACAGGGAGAGCTCTGGAAACACCATATATTTT
NA	TRBV5-4	TRBJ2-7	NA	CASSLESSRAPYEQYF	TGTGCCAGCAGCTTGGAATCTTCGCGGGCGCCCTACGAGCAGTACTTC
NA	TRBV28	TRBJ2-2	TRBD2	CASSLGTSGLNTGELFF	TGTGCCAGCAGTTTGGGGACTAGCGGGTTGAACACCGGGGAGCTGTTTTTT
NA	TRBV2	TRBJ1-2	TRBD1	CASSGGTANYGYTF	TGTGCCAGCAGTGGGGGGACAGCGAACTATGGCTACACCTTC
NA	TRBV19	TRBJ2-1	NA	CASSIGHYSYNEQFF	TGTGCCAGTAGTATCGGACATTACTCCTACAATGAGCAGTTCTTC
NA	TRBV28	TRBJ1-3	NA	CASSFRGTGNTIYF	TGTGCCAGCAGTTTCAGGGGAACTGGAAACACCATATATTTT
few	TRBV6-5	TRBJ1-5	NA	CASRPRGWVYQPQHF	TGTGCCAGCCGACCACGGGGGTGGGTTTATCAGCCCCAGCATTTT
NA	TRBV10-2	TRBJ2-5	NA	CASSEPQGKEETQYF	TGCGCCAGCAGCGAACCCCAGGGTAAGGAGGAGACCCAGTACTTC
NA	TRBV6-1	TRBJ1-1	TRBD1	CASSDPGQPNTEAFF	TGTGCCAGCAGTGACCCGGGACAGCCGAACACTGAAGCTTTCTTT
NA	TRBV28	TRBJ1-1	NA	CASSLETPLGYTEAFF	TGTGCCAGCAGTTTGGAGACCCCCTTAGGATACACTGAAGCTTTCTTT
NA	TRBV2	TRBJ1-2	TRBD1	CASTSDRVYGYTF	TGTGCCAGCACTTCTGACAGGGTCTATGGCTACACCTTC